Listed below are T cell receptor beta chains from one sample, sequenced in a study of shared clonotypes between healthy human individuals. TCRdb's table, derived via immunoSEQ multiplex PCR, lists solely in-frame clones and lacks some. There are 1.5 million to 2.5 million clones in the sample; about 95% occur only once, and roughly 1.2% lies in the top ten. The sequencing input was naive CD8+ T cells sorted from blood. These receptors all stem from a man younger than 35 in good health. The CDR3 runs from the conserved cysteine through the conserved F or W. A D gene is named only where the DNA matches it firmly. The size of a clone is reported for some rows only, either as once, few or many, or as a class for expanded clones.

CASSIGDRVSYEQYF	TGTGCCAGTAGTATAGGGGACAGGGTCTCCTACGAGCAGTACTTC	TRBD1	NA	TRBJ2-7	TRBV19
CASSLGTGGYEQYF	TGTGCCAGCAGCTTAGGGACGGGGGGTTACGAGCAGTACTTC	TRBD2	NA	TRBJ2-7	TRBV11-1
CASSPPRGGVYNEQFF	TGTGCCAGCAGCCCCCCGCGGGGAGGGGTCTACAATGAGCAGTTCTTC	TRBD2	NA	TRBJ2-1	TRBV7-8
CASGTGLAGVAETQYF	TGTGCTAGTGGAACAGGACTAGCGGGAGTGGCAGAGACCCAGTACTTC	TRBD2	NA	TRBJ2-5	TRBV12-5
CASSVEGTIYNEQFF	TGTGCCAGCAGCGTAGAGGGGACTATATACAATGAGCAGTTCTTC	TRBD2	NA	TRBJ2-1	TRBV9
CASSLMPALAGGHSSWSSYNEQFF	TGTGCCAGCAGTTTAATGCCCGCGCTAGCGGGGGGCCATTCTTCTTGGAGCTCCTACAATGAGCAGTTCTTC	TRBD2	NA	TRBJ2-1	TRBV27
CASSAGTGNGYTF	TGTGCCAGCAGCGCCGGGACAGGGAATGGCTACACCTTC	TRBD1	NA	TRBJ1-2	TRBV9
CASTGSSQTEAFF	TGTGCCAGCACGGGGTCCTCACAGACTGAAGCTTTCTTT	NA	NA	TRBJ1-1	TRBV6-1
CASSQDLPKAYEQYF	TGCGCCAGCAGCCAGGACCTCCCCAAAGCCTACGAGCAGTACTTC	NA	NA	TRBJ2-7	TRBV4-1
CASSLSGRALDEQFF	TGTGCCAGCAGCCTTAGCGGGAGGGCCCTGGATGAGCAGTTCTTC	TRBD2	NA	TRBJ2-1	TRBV5-4
CASSSRKAGGGQETQYF	TGTGCCAGCAGTTCCCGAAAAGCGGGAGGGGGGCAAGAGACCCAGTACTTC	TRBD2	NA	TRBJ2-5	TRBV27
CASSVDEYEQYF	TGTGCCAGCAGCGTAGACGAGTACGAGCAGTACTTC	NA	NA	TRBJ2-7	TRBV9
CASSDCGYTF	TGCGCCAGCAGTGATTGTGGCTACACCTTC	NA	NA	TRBJ1-2	TRBV10-1
CASSQEAGDYEQYF	TGCGCCAGCAGCCAAGAGGCAGGGGACTACGAGCAGTACTTC	NA	NA	TRBJ2-7	TRBV4-1
CSVLAQSYEQYF	TGCAGCGTTTTAGCGCAAAGCTACGAGCAGTACTTC	NA	NA	TRBJ2-7	TRBV29-1
CASSTPWTHSNQPQHF	TGTGCCAGTAGTACTCCTTGGACACATAGCAATCAGCCCCAGCATTTT	NA	NA	TRBJ1-5	TRBV19
CAWDGLAAIYNEQFF	TGTGCCTGGGACGGACTAGCGGCTATCTACAATGAGCAGTTCTTC	TRBD2	NA	TRBJ2-1	TRBV30
CAISPTGYEQYF	TGTGCCATCAGCCCGACAGGGTACGAGCAGTACTTC	TRBD1	NA	TRBJ2-7	TRBV10-3
CASSYKGTGGDYEQYF	TGTGCCAGTAGTTACAAAGGGACAGGTGGAGACTACGAGCAGTACTTC	TRBD1	NA	TRBJ2-7	TRBV6-5
CASTSTWTGAEKLFF	TGCGCCAGCACCTCAACATGGACAGGGGCGGAAAAACTGTTTTTT	TRBD1	NA	TRBJ1-4	TRBV4-3
CASSEGTGGGYEQYF	TGTGCCAGCAGCGAAGGGACAGGGGGAGGCTACGAGCAGTACTTC	TRBD1	NA	TRBJ2-7	TRBV13
CASSSGTEDNEKLFF	TGCGCCAGCAGCTCAGGGACAGAAGATAATGAAAAACTGTTTTTT	TRBD1	NA	TRBJ1-4	TRBV5-1
CASSFDGEETQYF	TGTGCCAGCAGTTTCGACGGGGAAGAGACCCAGTACTTC	NA	NA	TRBJ2-5	TRBV6-5
CASSLAPSGRAGDTQYF	TGCGCCAGCAGCTTGGCCCCTAGCGGGAGGGCCGGGGATACGCAGTATTTT	TRBD2	NA	TRBJ2-3	TRBV5-1
CASSLSLVQGDTEAFF	TGTGCCAGCAGCTTAAGCCTCGTACAGGGGGACACTGAAGCTTTCTTT	TRBD1	NA	TRBJ1-1	TRBV7-6
CASSQTSGSDYEQYF	TGCGCCAGCAGCCAGACTAGCGGGTCCGACTACGAGCAGTACTTC	TRBD2	NA	TRBJ2-7	TRBV4-1
CASSPFRGGETQYF	TGTGCCAGCAGCCCCTTTAGGGGCGGGGAGACCCAGTACTTC	NA	NA	TRBJ2-5	TRBV6-5
CASSLGFYEQYF	TGTGCCAGCAGCTTGGGCTTCTACGAGCAGTACTTC	NA	NA	TRBJ2-7	TRBV11-2
CASSALWDGVTDTQYF	TGTGCCAGCAGCGCCCTATGGGACGGGGTCACAGATACGCAGTATTTT	NA	NA	TRBJ2-3	TRBV9
CASSQVAVETQYF	TGCGCCAGCAGCCAAGTAGCGGTCGAGACCCAGTACTTC	NA	NA	TRBJ2-5	TRBV4-1
CSVEFRDASSYEQYF	TGCAGCGTTGAATTTCGGGACGCCAGCTCCTACGAGCAGTACTTC	NA	NA	TRBJ2-7	TRBV29-1
CASSGTSGVAYEQYF	TGTGCCAGCAGTGGTACTAGCGGGGTCGCCTACGAGCAGTACTTC	TRBD2	NA	TRBJ2-7	TRBV28
CASSWGQGVYNEQFF	TGTGCCAGCAGTTGGGGACAGGGGGTATACAATGAGCAGTTCTTC	TRBD1	NA	TRBJ2-1	TRBV27
CASRLGSATYEQYF	TGTGCCAGCAGGCTAGGGTCGGCAACCTACGAGCAGTACTTC	NA	NA	TRBJ2-7	TRBV6-5
CASSTTSGQETQYF	TGTGCCAGCAGCACGACTAGCGGGCAAGAGACCCAGTACTTC	TRBD2	NA	TRBJ2-5	TRBV6-5
CAWSGWVTDSYNEQFF	TGTGCCTGGAGTGGCTGGGTCACCGACTCCTACAATGAGCAGTTCTTC	NA	NA	TRBJ2-1	TRBV30
CASSFTQGDFYNEQFF	TGTGCCAGCAGCTTTACGCAGGGAGACTTCTACAATGAGCAGTTCTTC	NA	NA	TRBJ2-1	TRBV5-6
CASSSGFEQFF	TGTGCCAGCAGTTCGGGGTTTGAGCAGTTCTTC	NA	NA	TRBJ2-1	TRBV27
CASSVGLGGSTEAFF	TGTGCCAGCAGCGTAGGTTTAGGGGGGAGCACTGAAGCTTTCTTT	NA	NA	TRBJ1-1	TRBV9
CASSSGTSGGEAQYF	TGTGCCAGCAGCTCCGGGACTAGCGGGGGGGAGGCGCAGTATTTT	TRBD2	NA	TRBJ2-3	TRBV6-5
CASSSGLSPYEQYF	TGTGCCAGCAGCTCCGGCTTGAGTCCCTACGAGCAGTACTTC	NA	NA	TRBJ2-7	TRBV5-4
CASSRRDTPEKLFF	TGTGCCAGCAGTAGACGGGACACCCCAGAAAAACTGTTTTTT	NA	once	TRBJ1-4	TRBV6-6
CASSIGWGFGTSEYNEQFF	TGTGCCAGTAGTATAGGATGGGGATTCGGGACTAGCGAGTACAATGAGCAGTTCTTC	TRBD2	NA	TRBJ2-1	TRBV19
CASSPSGGTSTEAFF	TGTGCCAGCTCACCGTCTGGGGGGACCTCCACTGAAGCTTTCTTT	NA	NA	TRBJ1-1	TRBV18
CASSPYATIYEQYF	TGTGCCAGCTCACCATACGCCACAATCTACGAGCAGTACTTC	NA	few	TRBJ2-7	TRBV18
CASSPPDASEGAFF	TGTGCCAGCAGCCCGCCCGACGCCTCCGAGGGAGCTTTCTTT	NA	NA	TRBJ1-1	TRBV7-9